Sequencing of this T cell receptor beta chain was carried out in a study of blood T cell repertoires in COVID-19. Overall study context: COVID-19 samples, acute and convalescent, were from the United States, Italy and Spain. PBMCs, B-cell-depleted T cells, or T cells provided the cDNA or gDNA that made up the material.

The Seattle site enrolled patients during active infection and followed them longitudinally. This CDR3 contains 13 residues. Trimming cost V 4 bases and J 8 bases; bases outside gene matches: 5. Germline assignment: CDR1 SEHNR and CDR2 FQNEAQ (reference sequence). Original processing notes: Quantification of nucleated cells was approximated via reference gene primer amplification. Libraries were prepared by immunoSEQ multiplex PCR; TCRdb keeps only in-frame clonotypes and omits some of them. V and J calls and clone size are given by that table; D and trimming were obtained from the DNA. The sample has tens of thousands of clones, around 90% seen once; the top ten hold more than 4.5%.

The chain recombines TRBV7-9 with TRBJ1-2, with TRBD1 matching over 9 bases. The sample was peripheral blood. This receptor was identified in a man in his 60s with COVID-19, enrolled during active disease. The DNA of the CDR3 is TGTGCCAGCAGCTGGACAGGGGAGGGCGGCTACACCTTC. Its translation: CASSWTGEGGYTF.